The 16 T cell receptor beta chains below all came from one sample that was sequenced in a study of T-cell memory formation after mild COVID-19. TCRdb reprocessed the 5' RACE reads with MiXCR, giving one entry per CDR3 protein. Of about 350,000 distinct CDR3 sequences listed, around 15% are singletons. The material sequenced was PBMCs or a T cell subset sorted from them (not recorded which). The receptor set was obtained from a man in his late teens or twenties who had mild COVID-19 (a few samples of this study predate the infection). Cell type and time point are not known.

This clonotype came up many times. The chain is built from TRBV7-9 and TRBJ1-5, with a weak D call TRBD1 (5 bases). The germline V gene encodes CDR1 SEHNR and CDR2 FQNEAQ (reference sequence). CDR3 length equals 14 residues. Trimming shortened V by 5 bases and J by 3 bases, and 11 bases separated the two germline ends. The CDR3 coding sequence is TGTGCCAGCAGCGAGACAGATTACAATCAGCCCCAGCATTTT. Translating gives CASSETDYNQPQHF.

The rearrangement links TRBV5-1 to TRBJ1-3, with 7 bases fitting TRBD1. CDR3 length equals 15 residues. V lost 5 bases to trimming and J lost 2 bases; unmatched junction nucleotides: 7. Per germline, CDR1 SGHRS and CDR2 YFSETQ. The CDR3 DNA follows: TGCGCCAGCAGTCGCGAGGGGGCCCCTGGAAACACCATATATTTT. Protein: CASSREGAPGNTIYF.

The J gene is TRBJ1-2, the V gene TRBV5-1, with 9 bases aligning to TRBD1. The CDR3 covers 15 residues. Losses at the gene ends were 7 bases for V and 0 bases for J; bases not matched to a gene: 7. From germline, CDR1 is SGHRS and CDR2 YFSETQ. CDR3: CASSGTGNTNYGYTF. In DNA, the CDR3 is TGCGCCAGCTCCGGGACAGGGAATACTAACTATGGCTACACCTTC. The full variable domain, with the rest looked up from reference TRBV5-1 and TRBJ1-2, is KAGVTQTPRYLIKTRGQQVTLSCSPISGHRSVSWYQQTPGQGLQFLFEYFSETQRNKGNFPGRFSGRQFSNSRSEMNVSTLELGDSALYLCASSGTGNTNYGYTFGSGTRLTVV.

This clonotype was found many times. The limits of the CDR3 on the DNA are not certain, so only TCRdb's listed CDR3 is given. The chain carries TRBV12-3 or TRBV12-4 and TRBJ2-7. The CDR3 comprises 12 residues, both ends counted. CDR3: CASSSSGSEQYV.

This clonotype was counted between two and nine times. The J gene is TRBJ2-3, the V gene TRBV4-2, with no clear D. Germline assignment: CDR1 LGHNA and CDR2 YNFKEQ. This CDR3 is built from 13 residues. V gave up 0 bases and J gave up 4 bases, with 5 bases separating them. CDR3 nucleotide sequence: TGTGCCAGCAGCCAAGATCGACCAGATACGCAGTATTTT. Amino acid sequence: CASSQDRPDTQYF.

There are a few counts of this clonotype. The chain joins TRBV7-2 to TRBJ2-7; D call uncertain. Trimming took 1 base from V and 0 from J, leaving 4 bases between them. The germline V gene has CDR1 SGHTA and CDR2 FQGNSA. The CDR3 length is 13 residues. CDR3 DNA sequence: TGTGCCAGCAGCTTAGTCAGCTCCTACGAGCAGTACGTC. Translation: CASSLVSSYEQYV.

This clonotype has just a few counts. The rearrangement uses TRBV7-6 and TRBJ2-3, with TRBD1 identical over 8 bases. This CDR3 has 14 amino acids. Losses at the gene ends were 5 bases for V and 5 bases for J; bases not matched to a gene: 6. CDR1 SGHVS and CDR2 FNYEAQ come from the germline V gene. CDR3 bases: TGTGCCAGCAGCGCCGGACAGGGCCAAGATACGCAGTATTTT. This sequence encodes CASSAGQGQDTQYF.

This clonotype showed up just a few times. The chain joins TRBV19 to TRBJ2-3; perhaps TRBD1 as D (6 bases). There are 12 residues in the CDR3. Trimming cost V 5 bases and J 5 bases, with 8 bases left between them. Germline CDR1 and CDR2: LNHDA and SQIVND (reference sequence). The chain's CDR3 is CASSEQGDTQYF. The CDR3 bases are TGTGCCAGTAGTGAACAGGGAGATACGCAGTATTTT.

This clonotype was seen a few times. The genes are TRBV7-9 and TRBJ2-1; 9 nucleotides match TRBD1. CDR3 size: 17 residues. Germline V gives CDR1 SEHNR, CDR2 FQNEAQ (reference sequence). V lost 5 bases and J lost 5; bases outside the gene matches: 13. The CDR3 sequence: CASSHRSGTGLHNEQFF. For the CDR3, the DNA is TGTGCCAGCAGCCACCGATCCGGGACAGGGTTGCACAATGAGCAGTTCTTC. Full variable domain (missing parts from reference TRBV7-9 and TRBJ2-1): DTGVSQNPRHKITKRGQNVTFRCDPISEHNRLYWYRQTLGQGPEFLTYFQNEAQLEKSRLLSDRFSAERPKGSFSTLEIQRTEQGDSAMYLCASSHRSGTGLHNEQFFGPGTRLTVL.

This sequence joins TRBV25-1 and TRBJ2-1; D is unclear. CDR3 length: 13 amino acids. Germline-derived CDR1 and CDR2 are MGHDK and SYGVNS. Between the trimmed V and J ends, which lost 4 bases and 4 bases, there was a span of 8 bases. The CDR3 DNA reads TGTGCCAGCAGTGCCCGGTGGTACAATGAGCAGTTCTTC. Translating gives CASSARWYNEQFF.

The chain employs TRBV4-3 and TRBJ2-7, with 8 bases that match TRBD2. CDR1 LGHNA and CDR2 YSLEER come from the germline V gene. Unmatched junction bases numbered 3, after V lost 3 bases and J lost 5 bases. The CDR3 consists of 13 residues. This chain's CDR3 is CASSHRTSHEQYV. The DNA of the CDR3 is TGCGCCAGCAGCCACAGGACTAGCCACGAGCAGTACGTC.

This clonotype was seen a handful of times. The chain's CDR3 is CASSLTGQSGEQFF. DNA for the CDR3: TGTGCCAGCAGCTTAACAGGCCAGTCCGGGGAGCAGTTCTTC. V and J are TRBV7-6 and TRBJ2-1, with D tentatively TRBD1 (5 bases). Germline CDR1 reads SGHVS; CDR2 reads FNYEAQ. V lost 2 bases to trimming and J lost 10 bases, with 15 bases between them. This CDR3 region has 14 residues.

This clonotype was observed a few times. V is TRBV20-1 and J is TRBJ2-7; D remains unclear. In germline, CDR1 is DFQATT, CDR2 SNEGSKA (reference sequence). The CDR3 contains 13 residues. V lost 4 bases to trimming and J lost 0 bases, with 10 bases between them. This CDR3 reads CSAMWGSSYEQYV. The CDR3 nucleotides read TGCAGTGCTATGTGGGGAAGCTCCTACGAGCAGTACGTC.

The chain couples TRBV28 to TRBJ2-7; D unresolved. The CDR3 is made up of 14 amino acids. V lost 6 bases, J lost 6 bases, and 18 bases lay in between. Germline CDR1 MDHEN, CDR2 SYDVKM. The CDR3 nucleotides are TGTGCCAGCAGCACCCCTCGGTCTCTTAGCGAGCAGTACGTC. Translating it yields CASSTPRSLSEQYV.

This clonotype was picked up many times. The gene calls are TRBV5-1 and TRBJ2-5, with D perhaps TRBD2 (6 bases). The CDR3 runs to 13 residues. Germline values: CDR1 SGHRS, CDR2 YFSETQ. The V gene lost 5 bases and the J gene lost 9 bases, with 17 bases spanning the gap. CDR3 residues: CASREGTDPAQYF. CDR3 nucleotides: TGCGCCAGCAGGGAGGGGACGGACCCGGCCCAGTACTTC.

This clonotype was recorded a few times. The chain has TRBV7-2 and TRBJ1-4; 8 bases fit TRBD1. The length of the CDR3 is 14 residues. The germline V gene encodes CDR1 SGHTA and CDR2 FQGNSA. J gave up 7 bases and V 8 bases, and 9 bases lay outside the gene matches. Here the CDR3 DNA reads TGTGCCAGCGGAACGGACAGGGAGGCTGAAAAACTGTTTTTT. This gives the protein CASGTDREAEKLFF.